Listed below are T cell receptor beta chains from one sample, sequenced in a study of cytomegalovirus exposure and HLA in healthy donors. TCRdb's copy holds only in-frame clones and misses some; the assay was immunoSEQ multiplex PCR. The sample has some 110,000 clones; about 82% are singletons. Material for sequencing was PBMCs. The receptor source for this set is a young man in good health and CMV-seronegative. CDR3s include the opening cysteine and the closing phenylalanine or tryptophan. Not all rows give a size; the values are once, few, many and, for expanded clones, a class.

once,TRBV30,TRBJ1-5,CAWSVRAGGQPQHF
NA,TRBV19,TRBJ2-3,CASSAGTSDADTQYF
NA,TRBV5-1,TRBJ1-3,CASSLDGAGNTIYF
NA,TRBV7-2,TRBJ2-7,CASRTSGSTHEQYF
few,TRBV19,TRBJ2-5,CASSITSQETQYF
NA,TRBV2,TRBJ2-5,CASSTEAGQGVLETQYF
NA,TRBV5-1,TRBJ2-7,CASSLEGGYEQYF
NA,TRBV7-7,TRBJ2-2,CATGLAGGRGTGELFF
once,TRBV12-5,TRBJ1-1,CASGFTGGGLTEAFF
NA,TRBV30,TRBJ1-1,CAWNGVMRAADTEAFF
NA,TRBV7-8,TRBJ2-7,CASSLVASGYEQYF
NA,TRBV6-1,TRBJ1-6,CASSERDIKNSPLHF
once,TRBV27,TRBJ1-3,CASSLSQGVPGNTIYF
NA,TRBV6-5,TRBJ2-7,CASGPTISYEQYF
few,TRBV30,TRBJ1-1,CAWSIQRNTEAFF
NA,TRBV19,TRBJ2-7,CATSRGGDPGYEQYF
NA,TRBV5-4,TRBJ1-1,CASSLGTVEAFF
NA,TRBV19,TRBJ2-5,CASKRGGAGETQYF
NA,TRBV4-1,TRBJ1-4,CASSQATEGSHSRVNEKLFF
NA,TRBV19,TRBJ2-1,CASSILLGSAEQFF
NA,TRBV27,TRBJ2-7,CASSLSRASGQNYEQYF
few,TRBV5-1,TRBJ2-5,CASSLDRGETQYF
NA,TRBV27,TRBJ1-1,CASRPTDRADTEAFF
NA,TRBV14,TRBJ2-7,CASSQNIYEQYF
NA,TRBV6-1,TRBJ2-7,CASSDMRSRSSYEQYF
NA,TRBV30,TRBJ2-7,CAWSDGAGDAYEQYF
NA,TRBV9,TRBJ1-2,CASSSPQGLNYGYTF
few,TRBV27,TRBJ1-5,CASRPGTNIAGAQHF
few,TRBV2,TRBJ2-7,CASTAATYEQYF
NA,TRBV6-5,TRBJ1-1,CASIMNTEAFF
once,TRBV27,TRBJ2-1,CATSSGRDEQFF
NA,TRBV6-1,TRBJ2-7,CASSEGWDIIYEQYF
NA,TRBV7-9,TRBJ2-1,CASSQAIEQFF
once,TRBV5-8,TRBJ1-1,CASSPTTPGWGNTEAFF
NA,TRBV14,TRBJ1-2,CASSQDYSQLGYTF
NA,TRBV19,TRBJ2-5,CASARGHGETQYF
NA,TRBV6-1,TRBJ1-1,CASSEWGGQSEAFF
NA,TRBV7-2,TRBJ1-5,CASSLVGQTSNQPQHF
once,TRBV10-2,TRBJ2-5,CASSTSGTQYF
NA,TRBV4-1,TRBJ1-1,CASSQDHPGALGGTEAFF
NA,TRBV6-4,TRBJ1-2,CASSRQGSNYGYTF
few,TRBV30,TRBJ1-2,CAWNTGSGGYTF
NA,TRBV7-9,TRBJ1-1,CASSLRQGEGTEAFF
NA,TRBV5-1,TRBJ1-2,CASSRGQGPPQGYTF
NA,TRBV9,TRBJ1-6,CASSVGQDNSPLHF
NA,TRBV4-1,TRBJ1-1,CASSPGQGTWVAEAFF
NA,TRBV29-1,TRBJ1-1,CSVEEGQGWEGAFF
once,TRBV12-5,TRBJ2-1,CASGYNRGDQFF
NA,TRBV30,TRBJ2-4,CAWSPGTSGGVGKNIQYF
once,TRBV2,TRBJ2-7,CASVNTISSYEQYF
few,TRBV18,TRBJ2-7,CASSPLKAGRTEEQYF
NA,TRBV5-1,TRBJ1-6,CASSLGQARVNSPLHF
NA,TRBV6-5,TRBJ2-3,CASKLASGTDTQYF
many,TRBV6-1,TRBJ2-3,CASSGRGMVTDTQYF
NA,TRBV18,TRBJ1-3,CASSLRRETFSGNTIYF